A single sample is the source of the 10 T cell receptor beta chains below, sequenced in a study of blood T cell repertoires in COVID-19. Clones were read by immunoSEQ multiplex PCR, and TCRdb kept only the in-frame ones, dropping some. The table lists about 140,000 clones, 86% of them singletons, with about 8% in the top ten. The sequencing sample was made of peripheral blood. Receptor source: a woman aged 55-70 years with acute or convalescent COVID-19.

The chain has TRBV5-1 and TRBJ2-5, with a tentative D call TRBD2 (7 bases). Trimming cost V 1 base and J 4 bases, with 17 bases left between them. In germline, CDR1 is SGHRS, CDR2 YFSETQ. The CDR3 length is 16 residues. The CDR3 DNA reads as TGCGCCAGCAGCTTGAGGGTGGGGGGGCCTGGAGAGACCCAGTACTTC. Protein product: CASSLRVGGPGETQYF.

The V and J genes are TRBV6-5 and TRBJ1-5, with 9 bases fitting TRBD1. CDR1 is MNHEY and CDR2 is SVGAGI in the germline V gene. This CDR3 has 14 residues. J lost 4 bases, V lost 6 bases, and 4 bases had no gene match. Here the CDR3 reads CASSPTGGNQPQHF. The CDR3 DNA follows: TGTGCCAGCAGCCCGACAGGGGGTAATCAGCCCCAGCATTTT.

The chain combines TRBV28 with TRBJ1-5, with TRBD1 identical over 8 bases. Germline V gene lookup returns CDR1 MDHEN and CDR2 SYDVKM. CDR3 length equals 13 residues. J gave up 8 bases and V 7 bases, and 7 bases lay outside the gene matches. The CDR3 protein is CASNPTGVKPQHF. The CDR3 DNA sequence: TGTGCCAGCAACCCGACAGGGGTAAAGCCCCAGCATTTT.

V usage is TRBV25-1 and J usage is TRBJ1-1, with D maybe TRBD1 (5 bases). CDR3 length: 14 residues. The V gene's germline CDR1 is MGHDK and CDR2 SYGVNS. Trimming removed 1 base at V and 5 bases at J, with 11 bases between. The DNA for the CDR3 is TGTGCCAGCAGTGAATCGGGGGGGTGGACTGAAGCTTTCTTT. Protein sequence: CASSESGGWTEAFF.

This chain connects TRBV28 to TRBJ1-1; D not certain. V gave up 6 bases and J gave up 4 bases, with 15 bases separating them. Per the germline V gene, CDR1 is MDHEN and CDR2 is SYDVKM. The CDR3 is 14 residues long. CDR3 loop: CASRIAGDSTEAFF. The CDR3, as DNA: TGTGCCAGCAGGATCGCCGGGGATAGCACTGAAGCTTTCTTT.

The gene calls are TRBV6-5 and TRBJ1-2; D may be TRBD1 (5 bases). Germline V CDR1 and CDR2: MNHEY, SVGAGI. The CDR3 is made up of 14 amino acids. Trimming removed 4 bases at V and 2 bases at J, with 11 bases between. The CDR3 sequence: CASSWRQRNYGYTF. The CDR3 DNA reads TGTGCCAGCAGTTGGAGACAGAGAAACTATGGCTACACCTTC.

The V gene is TRBV24-1, the J gene TRBJ1-2; unclear D gene. The CDR3 length is 15 residues. Per the germline V gene, CDR1 is KGHDR and CDR2 is SFDVKD. Trimming cost V 3 bases and J 0 bases, with 10 bases left between them. CDR3 in DNA: TGTGCCACCAGTGATCCCCGGGAAACTAACTATGGCTACACCTTC. Translation: CATSDPRETNYGYTF.

This clone was seen only once. This chain uses TRBV4-2 with TRBJ1-6, with 7 bases lining up with TRBD1. Per the germline V gene, CDR1 is LGHNA and CDR2 is YNFKEQ. After removal of 9 bases from V and 7 bases from J, the junction contained 3 bases not matched to a gene. The CDR3 contains 12 residues. CDR3 in amino acids: CASRQGNSPLHF. The CDR3 coding sequence is TGTGCCAGTAGACAGGGCAATTCACCCCTCCACTTT.

The rearrangement uses TRBV19 and TRBJ2-4, with 8 bases matching TRBD2. The germline gives CDR1 LNHDA, CDR2 SQIVND (reference sequence). CDR3 size: 18 residues. Losses at the gene ends were 2 bases for V and 2 bases for J; bases not matched to a gene: 11. Here the CDR3 reads CASSIPSGGQATKNIQYF. The CDR3 DNA sequence: TGTGCCAGTAGTATACCTTCGGGGGGGCAGGCAACCAAAAACATTCAGTACTTC.

The rearrangement uses TRBV19 and TRBJ2-1, with D possibly matching TRBD2 (5 bases). The CDR3 extends over 13 amino acids. Germline V gene lookup returns CDR1 LNHDA and CDR2 SQIVND (reference sequence). V lost 7 bases to trimming and J lost 5 bases, with 12 bases between them. The CDR3 DNA reads as TGTGCCAGTAATTCGGGGTTGCACAATGAGCAGTTCTTC. Its protein product is CASNSGLHNEQFF.